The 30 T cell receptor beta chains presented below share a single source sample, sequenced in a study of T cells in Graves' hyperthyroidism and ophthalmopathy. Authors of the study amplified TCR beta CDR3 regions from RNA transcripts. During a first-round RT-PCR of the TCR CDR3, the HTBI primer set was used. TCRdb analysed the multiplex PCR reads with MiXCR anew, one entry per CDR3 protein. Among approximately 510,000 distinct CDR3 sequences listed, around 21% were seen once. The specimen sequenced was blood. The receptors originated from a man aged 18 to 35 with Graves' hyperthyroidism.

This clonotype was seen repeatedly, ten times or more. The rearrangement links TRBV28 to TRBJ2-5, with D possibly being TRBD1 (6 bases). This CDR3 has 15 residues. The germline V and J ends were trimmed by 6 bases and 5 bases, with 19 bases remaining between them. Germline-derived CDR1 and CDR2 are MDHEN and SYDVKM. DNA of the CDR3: TGTGCCAGCAGGGGCCTTTCAGGGGCGCGGGAGACCCAGTACTTC. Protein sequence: CASRGLSGARETQYF.

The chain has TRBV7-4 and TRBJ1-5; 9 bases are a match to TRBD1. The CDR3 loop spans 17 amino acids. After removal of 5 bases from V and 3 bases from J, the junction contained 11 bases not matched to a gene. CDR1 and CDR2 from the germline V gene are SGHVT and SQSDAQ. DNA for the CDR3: TGTGCCAGCAGCCCCGCGCGGGGACAGGGTCCCAATCAGCCCCAGCATTTT. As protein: CASSPARGQGPNQPQHF.

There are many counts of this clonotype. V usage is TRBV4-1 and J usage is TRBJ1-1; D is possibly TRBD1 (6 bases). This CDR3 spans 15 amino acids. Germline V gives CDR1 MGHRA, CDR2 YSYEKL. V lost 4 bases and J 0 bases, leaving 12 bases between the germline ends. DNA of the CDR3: TGCGCCAGCAGCCCTCAACAGGGATTGAACACTGAAGCTTTCTTT. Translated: CASSPQQGLNTEAFF.

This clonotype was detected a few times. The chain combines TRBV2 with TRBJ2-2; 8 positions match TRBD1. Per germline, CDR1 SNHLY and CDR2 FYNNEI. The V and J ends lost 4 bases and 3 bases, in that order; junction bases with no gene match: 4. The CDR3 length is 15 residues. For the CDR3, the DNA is TGTGCCAGCAGTGTGGACAGGGTCGACACCGGGGAGCTGTTTTTT. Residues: CASSVDRVDTGELFF.

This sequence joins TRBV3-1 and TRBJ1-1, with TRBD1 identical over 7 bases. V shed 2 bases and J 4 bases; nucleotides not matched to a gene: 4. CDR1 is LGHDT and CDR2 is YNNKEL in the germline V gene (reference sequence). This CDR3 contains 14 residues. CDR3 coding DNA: TGTGCCAGCAGCCAAACACAGGGGCCCACTGAAGCTTTCTTT. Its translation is CASSQTQGPTEAFF. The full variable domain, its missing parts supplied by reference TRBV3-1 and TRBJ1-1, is DTAVSQTPKYLVTQMGNDKSIKCEQNLGHDTMYWYKQDSKKFLKIMFSYNNKELIINETVPNRFSPKSPDKAHLNLHINSLELGDSAVYFCASSQTQGPTEAFFGQGTRLTVV.

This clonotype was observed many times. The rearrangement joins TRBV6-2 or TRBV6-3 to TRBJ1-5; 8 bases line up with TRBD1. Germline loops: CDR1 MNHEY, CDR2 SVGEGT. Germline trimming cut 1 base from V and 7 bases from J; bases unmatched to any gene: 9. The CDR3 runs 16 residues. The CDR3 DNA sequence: TGTGCCAGCAGTTACTGGGGCAGGGGGCGAGGGCAGCCCCAGCATTTT. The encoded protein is CASSYWGRGRGQPQHF.

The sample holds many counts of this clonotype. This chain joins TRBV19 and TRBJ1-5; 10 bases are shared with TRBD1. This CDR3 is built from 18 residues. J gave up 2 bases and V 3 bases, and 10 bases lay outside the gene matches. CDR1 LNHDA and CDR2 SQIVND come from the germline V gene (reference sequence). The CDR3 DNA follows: TGTGCCAGTAGTATGGTCCCGGGACAGGGGATAGGCAATCAGCCCCAGCATTTT. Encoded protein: CASSMVPGQGIGNQPQHF.

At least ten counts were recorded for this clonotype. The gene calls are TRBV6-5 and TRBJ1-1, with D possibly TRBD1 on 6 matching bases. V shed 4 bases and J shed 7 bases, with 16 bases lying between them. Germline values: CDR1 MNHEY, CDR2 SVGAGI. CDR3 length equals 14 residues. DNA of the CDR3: TGTGCCAGCAGTTCCTTTTCGGGGGCTGGTGAAGCTTTCTTT. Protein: CASSSFSGAGEAFF.

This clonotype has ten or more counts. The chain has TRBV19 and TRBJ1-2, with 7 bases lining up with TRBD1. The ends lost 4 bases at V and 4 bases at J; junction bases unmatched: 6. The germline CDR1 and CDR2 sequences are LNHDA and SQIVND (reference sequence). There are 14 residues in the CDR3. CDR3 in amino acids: CASSTPGQTYGYTF. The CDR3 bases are TGTGCCAGTAGTACGCCGGGACAGACCTATGGCTACACCTTC.

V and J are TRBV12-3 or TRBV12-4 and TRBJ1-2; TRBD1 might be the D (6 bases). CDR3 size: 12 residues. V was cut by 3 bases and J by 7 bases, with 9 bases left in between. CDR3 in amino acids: CASSFWGAGYTF. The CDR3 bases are TGTGCCAGCAGTTTTTGGGGGGCTGGCTACACCTTC.

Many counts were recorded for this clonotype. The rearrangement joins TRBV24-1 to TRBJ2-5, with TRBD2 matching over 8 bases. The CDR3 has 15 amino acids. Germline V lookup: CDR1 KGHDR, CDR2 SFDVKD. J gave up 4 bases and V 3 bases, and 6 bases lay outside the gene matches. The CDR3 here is CATSDPGGAGETQYF. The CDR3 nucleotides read TGTGCCACCAGTGATCCCGGGGGGGCGGGAGAGACCCAGTACTTC.

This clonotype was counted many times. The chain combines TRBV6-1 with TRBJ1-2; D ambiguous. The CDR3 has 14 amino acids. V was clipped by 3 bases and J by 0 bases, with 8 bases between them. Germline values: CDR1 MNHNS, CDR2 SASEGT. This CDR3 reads CASSELRPNYGYTF. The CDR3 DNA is TGTGCCAGCAGTGAGCTCAGACCTAACTATGGCTACACCTTC.

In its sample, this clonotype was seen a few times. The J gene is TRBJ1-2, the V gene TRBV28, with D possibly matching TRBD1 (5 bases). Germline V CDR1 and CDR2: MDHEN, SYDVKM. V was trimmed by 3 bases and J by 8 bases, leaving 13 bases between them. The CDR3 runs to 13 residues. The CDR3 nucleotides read TGTGCCAGCAGTTTGTCCAGGGTAGAGGGCTACACCTTC. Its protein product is CASSLSRVEGYTF.

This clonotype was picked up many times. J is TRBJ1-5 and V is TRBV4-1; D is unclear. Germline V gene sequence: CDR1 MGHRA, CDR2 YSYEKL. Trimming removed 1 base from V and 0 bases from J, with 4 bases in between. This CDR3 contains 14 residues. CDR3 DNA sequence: TGCGCCAGCAGCCAAGGGTCTAGCAATCAGCCCCAGCATTTT. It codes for CASSQGSSNQPQHF.

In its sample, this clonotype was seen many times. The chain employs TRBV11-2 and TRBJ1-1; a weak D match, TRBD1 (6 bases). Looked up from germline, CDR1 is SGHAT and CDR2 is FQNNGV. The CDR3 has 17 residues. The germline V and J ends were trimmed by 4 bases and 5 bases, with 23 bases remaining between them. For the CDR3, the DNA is TGTGCCAGCAGCTCCAGATTGGTAGGGGGGGCGCCGACTGAAGCTTTCTTT. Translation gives CASSSRLVGGAPTEAFF.

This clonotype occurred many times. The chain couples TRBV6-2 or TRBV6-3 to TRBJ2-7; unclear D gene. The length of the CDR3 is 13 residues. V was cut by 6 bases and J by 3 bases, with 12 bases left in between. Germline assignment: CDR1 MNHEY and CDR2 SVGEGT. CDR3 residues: CASRGSAFYEQYF. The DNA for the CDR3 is TGTGCCAGCAGAGGTTCAGCCTTCTACGAGCAGTACTTC.

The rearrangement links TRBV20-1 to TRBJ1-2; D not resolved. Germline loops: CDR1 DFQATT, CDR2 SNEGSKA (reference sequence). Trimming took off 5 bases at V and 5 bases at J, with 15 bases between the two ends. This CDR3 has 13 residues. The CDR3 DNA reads TGCAGTGCTCAAAAAGTCGGAGGGTATGGCTACACCTTC. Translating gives CSAQKVGGYGYTF.

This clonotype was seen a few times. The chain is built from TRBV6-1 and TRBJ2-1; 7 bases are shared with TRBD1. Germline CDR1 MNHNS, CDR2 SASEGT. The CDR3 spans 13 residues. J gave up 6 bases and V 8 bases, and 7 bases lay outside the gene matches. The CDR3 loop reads CASRKTGANEQFF. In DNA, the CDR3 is TGTGCCAGCCGAAAAACAGGGGCCAATGAGCAGTTCTTC.

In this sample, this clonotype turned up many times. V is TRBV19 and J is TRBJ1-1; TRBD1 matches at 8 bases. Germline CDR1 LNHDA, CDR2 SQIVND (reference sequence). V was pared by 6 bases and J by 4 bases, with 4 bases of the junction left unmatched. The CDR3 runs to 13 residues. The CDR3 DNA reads TGTGCCAGTAGGTACAGGGGGAGCACTGAAGCTTTCTTT. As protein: CASRYRGSTEAFF.

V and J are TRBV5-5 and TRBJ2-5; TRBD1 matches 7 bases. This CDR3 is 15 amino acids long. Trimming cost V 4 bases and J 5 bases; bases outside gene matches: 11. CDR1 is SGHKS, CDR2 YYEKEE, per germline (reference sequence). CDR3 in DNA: TGTGCCAGCAGCCCTGGGACAGCCTCCAGGGAGACCCAGTACTTC. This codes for CASSPGTASRETQYF.

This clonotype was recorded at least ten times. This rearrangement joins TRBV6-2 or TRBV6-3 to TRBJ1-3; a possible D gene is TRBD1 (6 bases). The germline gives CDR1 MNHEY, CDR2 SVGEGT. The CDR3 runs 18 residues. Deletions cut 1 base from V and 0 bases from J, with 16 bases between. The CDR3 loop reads CASSYYPPGTSSGNTIYF. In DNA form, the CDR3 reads TGTGCCAGCAGTTACTACCCTCCTGGGACAAGCTCTGGAAACACCATATATTTT.

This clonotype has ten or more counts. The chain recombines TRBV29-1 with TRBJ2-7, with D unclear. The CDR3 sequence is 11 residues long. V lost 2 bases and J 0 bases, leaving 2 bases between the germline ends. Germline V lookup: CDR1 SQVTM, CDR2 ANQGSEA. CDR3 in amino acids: CSVEHSYEQYF. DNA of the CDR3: TGCAGCGTTGAACACTCCTACGAGCAGTACTTC.

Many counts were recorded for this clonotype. CDR3 nucleotides: TGTGCCTGGAGTCCGGGGGGGAACTATGGCTACACCTTC. Protein sequence: CAWSPGGNYGYTF. V and J are TRBV30 and TRBJ1-2, with TRBD1 as a possible D gene (5 bases). Germline lookup yields CDR1 GTSNPN and CDR2 SVGIG (reference sequence). The CDR3 runs 13 residues. V was clipped by 2 bases and J by 2 bases, with 9 bases between them. Variable domain in full (rest from reference TRBV30 and TRBJ1-2): SQTIHQWPATLVQPVGSPLSLECTVEGTSNPNLYWYRQAAGRGLQLLFYSVGIGQISSEVPQNLSASRPQDRQFILSSKKLLLSDSGFYLCAWSPGGNYGYTFGSGTRLTVV.

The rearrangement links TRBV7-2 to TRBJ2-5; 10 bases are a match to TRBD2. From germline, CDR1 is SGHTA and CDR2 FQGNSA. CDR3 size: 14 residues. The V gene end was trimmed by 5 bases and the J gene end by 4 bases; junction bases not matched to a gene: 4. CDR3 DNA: TGTGCCAGCAGCAGAGCGGGGGGGGCAGAGACCCAGTACTTC. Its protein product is CASSRAGGAETQYF.

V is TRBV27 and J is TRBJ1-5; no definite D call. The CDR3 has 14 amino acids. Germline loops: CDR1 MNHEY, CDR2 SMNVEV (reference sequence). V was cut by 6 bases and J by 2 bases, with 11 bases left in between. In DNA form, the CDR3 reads TGTGCCAGCAGACGATGGGATGGCAATCAGCCCCAGCATTTT. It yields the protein CASRRWDGNQPQHF.

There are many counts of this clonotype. CDR3 amino acids: CASSWDNTEAFF. CDR3 DNA: TGTGCCAGCAGTTGGGATAACACTGAAGCTTTCTTT. V is TRBV6-2 or TRBV6-3 and J is TRBJ1-1; D call uncertain. The CDR3 has 12 residues. Trimming took off 4 bases at V and 2 bases at J, with 5 bases between the two ends. CDR1 and CDR2 (germline): MNHEY, SVGEGT.

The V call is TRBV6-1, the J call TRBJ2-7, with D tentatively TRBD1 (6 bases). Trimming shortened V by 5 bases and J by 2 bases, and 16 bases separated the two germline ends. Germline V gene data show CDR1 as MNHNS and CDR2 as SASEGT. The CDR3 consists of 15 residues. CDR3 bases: TGTGCCAGCAGTCCCTATAGGACAGCTACCTACGAGCAGTACTTC. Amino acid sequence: CASSPYRTATYEQYF.

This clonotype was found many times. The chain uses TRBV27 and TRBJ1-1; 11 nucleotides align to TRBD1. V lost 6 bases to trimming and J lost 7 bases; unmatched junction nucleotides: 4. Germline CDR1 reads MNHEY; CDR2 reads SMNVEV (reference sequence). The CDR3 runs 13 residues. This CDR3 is CASSGQGASEAFF. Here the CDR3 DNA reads TGTGCCAGCAGCGGACAGGGGGCAAGTGAAGCTTTCTTT.

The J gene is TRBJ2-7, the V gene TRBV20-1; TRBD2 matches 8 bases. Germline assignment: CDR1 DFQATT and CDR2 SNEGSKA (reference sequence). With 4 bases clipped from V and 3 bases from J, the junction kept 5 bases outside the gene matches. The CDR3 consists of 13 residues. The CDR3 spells CSAIIAGYYEQYF. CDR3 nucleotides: TGCAGTGCTATTATAGCGGGATACTACGAGCAGTACTTC.

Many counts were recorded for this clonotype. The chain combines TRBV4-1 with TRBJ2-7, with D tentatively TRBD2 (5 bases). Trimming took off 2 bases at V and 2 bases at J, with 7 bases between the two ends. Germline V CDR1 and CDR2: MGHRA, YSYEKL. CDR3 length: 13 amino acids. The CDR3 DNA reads TGCGCCAGCAGCCAAATGAGGGCCTACGAGCAGTACTTC. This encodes CASSQMRAYEQYF.